The clone carrying this T cell receptor (beta chain) was seen more than once but under ten times. Its antigen is unknown. TCRdb redid the calling of the reads with MiXCR, one entry per CDR3 protein. The repertoire holds hundreds of thousands of distinct CDR3 sequences, with roughly 36% as singletons. Germline assignment: CDR1 LNHDA and CDR2 SQIVND (reference sequence). This CDR3 spans 14 amino acids. With V trimmed by 7 bases and J by 4 bases, 6 bases remained unmatched. The record originates from a study of T cell repertoires in cytomegalovirus infection. Study-wide context: Public signatures in TCR beta pointed to CMV infection and matching HLA type.

General study findings and limits: In two of eight donors, the top clonotype was HLA-C-restricted CMV-specific. CMV carriers with the relevant HLA were identified by cumulative public TCR beta family frequency.

The chain uses TRBV19 and TRBJ2-7; 11 bases match TRBD1. Sequencing was carried out using PBMCs. The receptor was isolated from a human donor in good health (CMV status not recorded). Some clones in this sample may be carry-over from other donors' samples. The CDR3 DNA sequence: TGTGCCAGTACCCCTGGGACAGGGGGTTACGAGCAGTACTTC. This encodes CASTPGTGGYEQYF. Based on the CDR3 plus reference TRBV19 and TRBJ2-7, the full variable domain is DGGITQSPKYLFRKEGQNVTLSCEQNLNHDAMYWYRQDPGQGLRLIYYSQIVNDFQKGDIAEGYSVSREKKESFPLTVTSAQKNPTAFYLCASTPGTGGYEQYFGPGTRLTVT.